These 27 T cell receptor beta chains came from one sample sequenced in a study of blood T cell repertoires in COVID-19. Assay: immunoSEQ multiplex PCR; the TCRdb copy retains only in-frame clones and omits some. This table holds tens of thousands of clones, around 83% found once. The sequencing input was peripheral blood. These receptors all stem from a man over 45 in a cohort sampled during active COVID-19.

V is TRBV6-5 and J is TRBJ2-1, with 9 bases that match TRBD1. There are 14 residues in the CDR3. Trimming cost V 7 bases and J 7 bases; bases outside gene matches: 8. CDR1 is MNHEY, CDR2 SVGAGI, per germline. The DNA of the CDR3 is TGTGCCAGCACTACGGGACAGGGTAGGAATGAGCAGTTCTTC. It yields the protein CASTTGQGRNEQFF.

The chain couples TRBV7-3 to TRBJ2-1; 10 bases map to TRBD1. V was clipped by 4 bases and J by 8 bases; unmatched bases: 8. The CDR3 consists of 15 residues. Germline V CDR1 and CDR2: SGHTA, FQGTGA. This CDR3 reads CASSSSGTGADEQFF. CDR3 DNA sequence: TGTGCCAGCAGCTCATCCGGGACAGGGGCGGATGAGCAGTTCTTC.

This sequence joins TRBV5-1 and TRBJ1-1, with D unresolved. V lost 1 base, J lost 0 bases, and 4 bases lay in between. The CDR3 contains 13 residues. From germline, CDR1 is SGHRS and CDR2 YFSETQ. The CDR3 DNA reads as TGCGCCAGCAGCTTGTGGCTGAACACTGAAGCTTTCTTT. It is translated as CASSLWLNTEAFF.

V gene TRBV10-2 combines with J gene TRBJ2-1; 8 nucleotides match TRBD2. Trimming cost V 4 bases and J 8 bases; bases outside gene matches: 7. Germline CDR1 and CDR2: WSHSY and SAAADI. There are 14 residues in the CDR3. This CDR3 is CASSGRGLDYEQFF. The DNA of the CDR3 is TGCGCCAGCAGTGGCCGGGGACTAGATTATGAGCAGTTCTTC.

This clone showed up just a few times. The chain is built from TRBV4-2 and TRBJ2-7, with D maybe TRBD2 (6 bases). The CDR3 runs 14 residues. Germline assignment: CDR1 LGHNA and CDR2 YNFKEQ. Trimming took off 3 bases at V and 5 bases at J, with 14 bases between the two ends. The CDR3 nucleotides are TGTGCCAGCAGCCAGGGGAGGTGTCGGGACGAGCAGTACGTC. Its protein is CASSQGRCRDEQYV.

The J gene is TRBJ2-2, the V gene TRBV7-3, with D possibly being TRBD2 (5 bases). Trimming removed 1 base at V and 2 bases at J, with 20 bases between. The CDR3 extends over 19 amino acids. Per the germline V gene, CDR1 is SGHTA and CDR2 is FQGTGA. DNA of the CDR3: TGTGCCAGCAGCTTAAAGGGTTGGGAGAACAGAAGTAACACCGGGGAGCTGTTTTTT. Protein sequence: CASSLKGWENRSNTGELFF.

The chain employs TRBV11-2 and TRBJ1-2; 8 positions agree with TRBD1. J was trimmed by 8 bases and V by 5 bases; bases with no gene match: 10. Germline CDR1 and CDR2: SGHAT and FQNNGV. This CDR3 contains 14 residues. CDR3 bases: TGTGCCAGCAGCGTAACAGGGGGGGTTAACGGCTACACCTTC. Its protein product is CASSVTGGVNGYTF. Full variable domain (rest looked up from reference TRBV11-2 and TRBJ1-2): EAGVAQSPRYKIIEKRQSVAFWCNPISGHATLYWYQQILGQGPKLLIQFQNNGVVDDSQLPKDRFSAERLKGVDSTLKIQPAKLEDSAVYLCASSVTGGVNGYTFGSGTRLTVV.

The chain joins TRBV12-3 or TRBV12-4 to TRBJ1-6; 9 nucleotides line up with TRBD1. The CDR3 totals 13 residues. V shed 6 bases, J shed 6 bases, and the junction held 0 bases outside the gene matches. Here the CDR3 DNA reads TGTGCCAGCAGGGACAGGGGTAATTCACCCCTCCACTTT. Protein product: CASRDRGNSPLHF.

The chain joins TRBV6-2 or TRBV6-3 to TRBJ1-2; D is unresolved. V lost 0 bases and J lost 4, with 18 bases in between. CDR1 is MNHEY, CDR2 SVGEGT, per germline. The CDR3 consists of 17 residues. The CDR3 DNA reads TGTGCCAGCAGTTACTCCCCGGATGGGGAAGGAGGCTATGGCTACACCTTC. This gives the protein CASSYSPDGEGGYGYTF.

V is TRBV11-3 and J is TRBJ2-1; possibly TRBD2 for D (6 bases). CDR1 is SGHNT and CDR2 is YENEEA in the germline V gene. The germline V and J ends were trimmed by 0 bases and 6 bases, with 9 bases remaining between them. CDR3 length: 14 residues. CDR3 coding DNA: TGTGCCAGCAGCTTAGAAGGGACTGGCAATGAGCAGTTCTTC. This codes for CASSLEGTGNEQFF.

This clone has a single count. The gene calls are TRBV13 and TRBJ2-7; the match to TRBD2 covers 11 bases. V shed 5 bases, J shed 6 bases, and the junction held 3 bases outside the gene matches. CDR1 and CDR2 from the germline V gene are PRHDT and FYEKMQ (reference sequence). This CDR3 is built from 13 residues. For the CDR3, the DNA is TGTGCCAGCAGCCCGGGGACTAGCGGCGAGCAGTACGTC. It is translated as CASSPGTSGEQYV.

The CDR3 DNA follows: TGTGCCAGCAGTTACGAGGCGGGGGGCAATGAGCAGTTCTTC. This codes for CASSYEAGGNEQFF. The rearrangement uses TRBV6-5 and TRBJ2-1; 8 nucleotides agree with TRBD2. V lost 2 bases to trimming and J lost 6 bases; unmatched junction nucleotides: 3. Germline assignment: CDR1 MNHEY and CDR2 SVGAGI. The CDR3 loop spans 14 amino acids.

This CDR3 reads CASSQDGGAAYNEQFF. CDR3 sequence (DNA): TGCGCCAGCAGCCAAGACGGGGGGGCCGCCTACAATGAGCAGTTCTTC. This chain uses TRBV4-3 with TRBJ2-1; 8 bases match TRBD2. The germline V gene has CDR1 LGHNA and CDR2 YSLEER. The CDR3 spans 16 residues. Germline trimming cut 0 bases from V and 2 bases from J; bases unmatched to any gene: 3.

The V call is TRBV27, the J call TRBJ2-3, with 11 nucleotides matching TRBD2. Per the germline V gene, CDR1 is MNHEY and CDR2 is SMNVEV (reference sequence). The CDR3 contains 19 residues. V shed 0 bases and J 2 bases; nucleotides not matched to a gene: 10. The CDR3 nucleotides read TGTGCCAGCAGTTTATCCCTCGGACTAGCGGGTATAAACACAGATACGCAGTATTTT. It yields the protein CASSLSLGLAGINTDTQYF.

The chain uses TRBV5-1 and TRBJ1-2; 7 nucleotides match TRBD1. V lost 0 bases to trimming and J lost 6 bases; unmatched junction nucleotides: 2. CDR3 length equals 13 residues. Germline V gene sequence: CDR1 SGHRS, CDR2 YFSETQ. CDR3 in DNA: TGCGCCAGCAGCTTGGAGGGGGCGGATGGCTACACCTTC. Translating it yields CASSLEGADGYTF.

The chain is built from TRBV6-5 and TRBJ2-7; unclear D gene. The V gene's germline CDR1 is MNHEY and CDR2 SVGAGI. This CDR3 comprises 13 residues. The V and J ends lost 2 bases and 1 base respectively, with 6 bases between them. The CDR3: CASSYGLSYEQYV. The CDR3 bases are TGTGCCAGCAGTTACGGGCTTTCCTACGAGCAGTACGTC.

This clone was found once. The gene calls are TRBV9 and TRBJ2-7; 8 bases agree with TRBD2. Germline V lookup: CDR1 SGDLS, CDR2 YYNGEE. V was clipped by 0 bases and J by 5 bases; unmatched bases: 4. CDR3 length: 14 amino acids. The CDR3 bases are TGTGCCAGCAGCGTAGACGGGGGGGCCAACGAGCAGTACTTC. Translating it yields CASSVDGGANEQYF.

The chain joins TRBV27 to TRBJ1-6; D is unclear. There are 18 residues in the CDR3. The germline V and J ends were trimmed by 3 bases and 0 bases, with 15 bases remaining between them. Germline V gene sequence: CDR1 MNHEY, CDR2 SMNVEV (reference sequence). The CDR3 nucleotides read TGTGCCAGCAGTTTCAGCGATCGAACTAGCTCCTATAATTCACCCCTCCACTTT. Translation gives CASSFSDRTSSYNSPLHF.

This clone was observed a few times. The gene calls are TRBV4-3 and TRBJ2-7; possibly TRBD1 for D (5 bases). The V end was cut by 0 bases, the J end by 6 bases, with 12 bases between. The CDR3 covers 14 residues. The germline CDR1 and CDR2 sequences are LGHNA and YSLEER. CDR3 region: CASSQDWQGREQYF. The CDR3 DNA reads as TGCGCCAGCAGCCAAGATTGGCAGGGTCGCGAGCAGTACTTC.

J is TRBJ2-3 and V is TRBV6-4, with 7 bases fitting TRBD2. Trimming at V came to 2 bases and at J to 11 bases, leaving 13 bases not matched to a gene. Germline CDR1 and CDR2: MRHNA and SNTAGT. There are 15 residues in the CDR3. The CDR3 spells CASSDRSGAGEVQYF. CDR3 sequence (DNA): TGTGCCAGCAGTGACCGAAGCGGGGCGGGGGAGGTGCAGTATTTT.

The chain joins TRBV6-5 to TRBJ2-1, with 14 bases identical to TRBD2. V was pared by 4 bases and J by 6 bases, with 5 bases of the junction left unmatched. CDR1 MNHEY and CDR2 SVGAGI come from the germline V gene. The CDR3 spans 16 residues. This chain's CDR3 is CASSLKGLAGVNEQFF. CDR3 nucleotides: TGTGCCAGCAGTTTAAAGGGACTAGCGGGAGTCAATGAGCAGTTCTTC.

The V call is TRBV3-1 (or the pseudogene TRBV3-2), the J call TRBJ2-7; 9 nucleotides agree with TRBD1. The CDR3 runs 18 residues. CDR1 is LGHDT, CDR2 YNNKEL, per germline (reference sequence). The V gene end was trimmed by 0 bases and the J gene end by 1 base; junction bases not matched to a gene: 10. The CDR3 DNA sequence: TGTGCCAGCAGCCAAGACACCCGGGACAGGGTTAGGTCCTACGAGCAGTACGTC. This translates into CASSQDTRDRVRSYEQYV.

This chain joins TRBV6-6 and TRBJ2-2; D is perhaps TRBD1 (6 bases). Trimming left V 5 bases short and J 4 bases short, with 17 bases between. Germline lookup yields CDR1 MNHNY and CDR2 SVGAGI (reference sequence). This CDR3 comprises 16 residues. The CDR3 nucleotides read TGTGCCAGCAGTATAACAGGGCCCTCGGGCACCGGGGAGCTGTTTTTT. This sequence encodes CASSITGPSGTGELFF.

The V call is TRBV6-2 or TRBV6-3, the J call TRBJ2-7; 10 bases align to TRBD2. The germline V gene has CDR1 MNHEY and CDR2 SVGEGT. V lost 6 bases to trimming and J lost 5 bases; unmatched junction nucleotides: 4. The CDR3 is 13 amino acids. The CDR3 DNA follows: TGTGCCAGCAGCTTTAGCGGGGGGAACGAGCAGTACTTC. It encodes CASSFSGGNEQYF.

V and J are TRBV2 and TRBJ1-2, with D maybe TRBD1 (5 bases). Germline assignment: CDR1 SNHLY and CDR2 FYNNEI. The V gene lost 4 bases and the J gene lost 2 bases, with 5 bases spanning the gap. The CDR3 sequence is 12 residues long. The CDR3 DNA is TGTGCCAGCAGTGCAGGGAACTATGGCTACACCTTC. Protein product: CASSAGNYGYTF.

The chain recombines TRBV9 with TRBJ2-2, with a possible D match to TRBD2 (6 bases). CDR3 length: 18 amino acids. V gave up 0 bases and J gave up 5 bases, with 20 bases separating them. Germline CDR1 and CDR2: SGDLS and YYNGEE. CDR3 nucleotide sequence: TGTGCCAGCAGCGTAGCGGGGCCAGGTCAAGGGAGGACCGGGGAGCTGTTTTTT. This translates into CASSVAGPGQGRTGELFF.

This chain connects TRBV4-3 to TRBJ1-1; 8 bases are shared with TRBD1. V gave up 1 base and J gave up 6 bases; unmatched junction bases: 7. The CDR3 contains 15 residues. Germline lookup yields CDR1 LGHNA and CDR2 YSLEER. Here the CDR3 reads CASSQVQTGGAEAFF. In DNA form, the CDR3 reads TGCGCCAGCAGCCAAGTCCAAACAGGGGGTGCTGAAGCTTTCTTT.